This T cell receptor (beta chain) was sequenced in a study of beta chain features in type 1 diabetes. All of the isolated RNA was reverse transcribed, so expressed TCRB transcripts were sequenced. TCRdb keeps only in-frame clones here, not all; method: immunoSEQ multiplex PCR. The repertoire holds about 160,000 clones, with about 7.8% as singletons. Points from the study as a whole: Moderate yet significant TCRB CDR3 shortening was seen in Type 1 diabetes patients in all four CD4+ subsets.

Stem cell-like memory, regulatory, central memory and naive CD4+ cells were sorted via CD45RO/CCR7/CD25/CD127/CD95/CD27. In regard to this clone: The antigen is unknown.

The source material was central memory CD4+ T cells from blood. This clonotype was sampled from a woman between 35 and 50 years old with type 1 diabetes.

The CDR3 region is CASSPSETANYGYTF. CDR3 nucleotide sequence: TGTGCCAGCTCACCTTCAGAAACAGCTAACTATGGCTACACCTTC. The rearrangement joins TRBV18 to TRBJ1-2; D gene uncertain. Germline V gene data show CDR1 as KGHSH and CDR2 as LQKENI. There are 15 residues in the CDR3. V lost 3 bases and J lost 0, with 11 bases in between.